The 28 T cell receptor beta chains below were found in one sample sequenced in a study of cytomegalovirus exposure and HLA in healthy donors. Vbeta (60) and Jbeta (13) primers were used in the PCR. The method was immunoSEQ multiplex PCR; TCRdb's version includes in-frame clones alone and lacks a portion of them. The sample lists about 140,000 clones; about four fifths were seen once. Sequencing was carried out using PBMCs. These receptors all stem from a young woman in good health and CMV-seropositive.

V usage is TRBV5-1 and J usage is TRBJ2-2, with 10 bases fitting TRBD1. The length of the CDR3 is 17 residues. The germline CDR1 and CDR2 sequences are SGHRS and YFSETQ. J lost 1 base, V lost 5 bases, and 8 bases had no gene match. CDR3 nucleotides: TGCGCCAGCAGTCCTATGGGACAGGGGTGGAACACCGGGGAGCTGTTTTTT. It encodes CASSPMGQGWNTGELFF.

In DNA, the CDR3 is TGTGCCAGTAGTCATGGGGGTCCGGGGGGCTTCGGCTACACCTTC. It codes for CASSHGGPGGFGYTF. The J gene is TRBJ1-2, the V gene TRBV19, with D perhaps matching TRBD1 (6 bases). V dropped 5 bases and J dropped 8 bases, with 21 bases sitting between them. The V gene's germline CDR1 is LNHDA and CDR2 SQIVND (reference sequence). The CDR3 is 15 residues long.

CDR3 DNA: TGTGCCAGCAAGCGGGGGGATAGCACAGATACGCAGTATTTT. Protein product: CASKRGDSTDTQYF. The rearrangement links TRBV2 to TRBJ2-3; 9 nucleotides line up with TRBD2. The CDR3 totals 14 residues. V lost 7 bases to trimming and J lost 0 bases; unmatched junction nucleotides: 2. Germline-derived CDR1 and CDR2 are SNHLY and FYNNEI.

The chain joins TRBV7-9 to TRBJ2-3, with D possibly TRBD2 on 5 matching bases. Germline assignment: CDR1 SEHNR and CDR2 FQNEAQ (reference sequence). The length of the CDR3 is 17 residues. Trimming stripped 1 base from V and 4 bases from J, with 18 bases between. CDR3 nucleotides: TGTGCCAGCAGCTTAGGAGTCGGCCCGGCGGGTCCAGATACGCAGTATTTT. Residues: CASSLGVGPAGPDTQYF.

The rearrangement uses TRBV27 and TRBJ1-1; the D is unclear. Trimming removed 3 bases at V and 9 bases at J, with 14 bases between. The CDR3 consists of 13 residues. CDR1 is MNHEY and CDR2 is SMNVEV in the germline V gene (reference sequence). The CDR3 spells CASSFRESAKAFF. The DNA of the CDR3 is TGTGCCAGCAGTTTTCGGGAGTCCGCTAAAGCTTTCTTT.

Here the CDR3 DNA reads TGCGCCAGCAGCCAACATGCCGGGACTAGTCAGGAGCAGTACTTC. This encodes CASSQHAGTSQEQYF. This sequence joins TRBV4-3 and TRBJ2-7; 8 bases are a match to TRBD2. Germline-derived CDR1 and CDR2 are LGHNA and YSLEER. The CDR3 has 15 amino acids. Losses at the gene ends were 2 bases for V and 7 bases for J; bases not matched to a gene: 10.

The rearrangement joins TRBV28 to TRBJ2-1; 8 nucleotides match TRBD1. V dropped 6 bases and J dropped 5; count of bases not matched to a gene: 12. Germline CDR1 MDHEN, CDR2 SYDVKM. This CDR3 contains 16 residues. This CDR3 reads CASRPWTGLSHNEQFF. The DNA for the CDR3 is TGTGCCAGCAGACCGTGGACAGGGTTGAGCCACAATGAGCAGTTCTTC.

The DNA of the CDR3 is TGTGCCAGCTCACCCGAGTGGGCAGGTACCATGAACACTGAAGCTTTCTTT. This translates into CASSPEWAGTMNTEAFF. The chain recombines TRBV18 with TRBJ1-1; D unresolved. The CDR3 extends over 17 amino acids. The germline gives CDR1 KGHSH, CDR2 LQKENI. The V gene lost 3 bases and the J gene lost 0 bases, with 17 bases spanning the gap.

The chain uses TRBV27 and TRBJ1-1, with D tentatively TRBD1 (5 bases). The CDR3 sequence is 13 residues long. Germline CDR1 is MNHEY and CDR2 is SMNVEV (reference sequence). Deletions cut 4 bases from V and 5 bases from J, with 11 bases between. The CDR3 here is CASSSGGLTEAFF. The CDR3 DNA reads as TGTGCCAGCAGTTCCGGGGGATTGACTGAAGCTTTCTTT.

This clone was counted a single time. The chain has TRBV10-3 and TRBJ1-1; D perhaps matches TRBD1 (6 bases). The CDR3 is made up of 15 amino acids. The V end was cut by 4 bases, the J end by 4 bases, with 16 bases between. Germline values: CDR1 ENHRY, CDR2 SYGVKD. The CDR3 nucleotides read TGTGCCATCAGTGCCCAAACAGGGCGGGCCACTGAAGCTTTCTTT. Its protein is CAISAQTGRATEAFF.

CDR3 nucleotides: TGTGCCAGCACGAATCAGGCTAGCACAGATACGCAGTATTTT. Protein sequence: CASTNQASTDTQYF. The chain combines TRBV6-1 with TRBJ2-3; D is unresolved. The CDR3 sequence is 14 residues long. V lost 7 bases, J lost 0 bases, and 11 bases lay in between. Germline V gives CDR1 MNHNS, CDR2 SASEGT.

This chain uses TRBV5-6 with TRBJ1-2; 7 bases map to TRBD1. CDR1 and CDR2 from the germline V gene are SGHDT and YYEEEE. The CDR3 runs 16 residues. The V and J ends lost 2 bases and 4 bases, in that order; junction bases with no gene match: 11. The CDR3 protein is CASSLPGQMGGYGYTF. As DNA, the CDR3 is TGTGCCAGCAGCTTACCGGGACAGATGGGCGGCTATGGCTACACCTTC.

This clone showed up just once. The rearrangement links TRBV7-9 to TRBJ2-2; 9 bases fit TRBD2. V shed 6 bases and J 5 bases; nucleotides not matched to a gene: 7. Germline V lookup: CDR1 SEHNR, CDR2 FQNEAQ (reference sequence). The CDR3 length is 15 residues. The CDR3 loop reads CASSGGGALTGELFF. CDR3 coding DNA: TGTGCCAGCAGTGGCGGGGGGGCTCTGACCGGGGAGCTGTTTTTT.

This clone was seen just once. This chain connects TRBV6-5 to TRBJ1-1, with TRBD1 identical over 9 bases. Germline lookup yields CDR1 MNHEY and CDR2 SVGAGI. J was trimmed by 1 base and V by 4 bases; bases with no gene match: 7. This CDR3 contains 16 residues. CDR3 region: CASSSWTGEANTEAFF. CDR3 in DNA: TGTGCCAGCAGTTCTTGGACAGGGGAGGCGAACACTGAAGCTTTCTTT.

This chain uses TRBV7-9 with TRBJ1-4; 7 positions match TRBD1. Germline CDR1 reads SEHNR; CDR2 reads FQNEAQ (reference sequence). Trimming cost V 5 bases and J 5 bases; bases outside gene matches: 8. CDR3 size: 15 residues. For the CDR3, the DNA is TGTGCCAGCAGCAAGAATGGGGACAGAAATGAAAAACTGTTTTTT. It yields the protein CASSKNGDRNEKLFF.

CDR3 protein: CASSPRASGTSTDTQYF. As DNA, the CDR3 is TGTGCCAGCAGCCCACGGGCCAGCGGGACTAGCACAGATACGCAGTATTTT. The chain links TRBV5-4 to TRBJ2-3; 7 bases line up with TRBD2. CDR3 size: 17 residues. The ends lost 4 bases at V and 0 bases at J; junction bases unmatched: 11. Looked up from germline, CDR1 is SGHNT and CDR2 is YYREEE (reference sequence).

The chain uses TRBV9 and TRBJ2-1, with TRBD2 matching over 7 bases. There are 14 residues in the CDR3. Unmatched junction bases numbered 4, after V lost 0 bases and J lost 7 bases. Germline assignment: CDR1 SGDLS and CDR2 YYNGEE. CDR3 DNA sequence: TGTGCCAGCAGCGTAGTCGGGGGGAGGAATGAGCAGTTCTTC. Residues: CASSVVGGRNEQFF.

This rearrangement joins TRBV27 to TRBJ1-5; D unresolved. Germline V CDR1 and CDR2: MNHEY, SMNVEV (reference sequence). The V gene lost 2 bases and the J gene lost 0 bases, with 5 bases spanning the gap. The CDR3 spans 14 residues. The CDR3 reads CASSLRGSNQPQHF. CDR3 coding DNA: TGTGCCAGCAGTTTACGGGGTAGCAATCAGCCCCAGCATTTT.

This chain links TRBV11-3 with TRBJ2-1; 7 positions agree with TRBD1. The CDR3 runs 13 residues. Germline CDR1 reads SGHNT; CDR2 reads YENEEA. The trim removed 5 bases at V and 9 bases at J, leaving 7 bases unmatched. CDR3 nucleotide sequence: TGTGCCAGCAGCAACCGAGGGACAGTTGAGCAGTTCTTC. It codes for CASSNRGTVEQFF.

CDR3: CAWSGRGNRSPLHF. In DNA form, the CDR3 reads TGTGCCTGGAGCGGCAGGGGTAACCGGTCACCCCTCCACTTT. This chain connects TRBV30 to TRBJ1-6, with D possibly matching TRBD1 (6 bases). V lost 3 bases and J lost 10, with 16 bases in between. Germline CDR1 and CDR2: GTSNPN and SVGIG (reference sequence). The CDR3 is 14 amino acids.

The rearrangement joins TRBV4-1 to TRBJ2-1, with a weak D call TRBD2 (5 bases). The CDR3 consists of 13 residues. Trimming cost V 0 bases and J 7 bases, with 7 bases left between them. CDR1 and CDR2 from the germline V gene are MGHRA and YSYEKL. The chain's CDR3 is CASSQEDSNEQFF. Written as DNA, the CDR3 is TGCGCCAGCAGCCAAGAGGACTCTAATGAGCAGTTCTTC.

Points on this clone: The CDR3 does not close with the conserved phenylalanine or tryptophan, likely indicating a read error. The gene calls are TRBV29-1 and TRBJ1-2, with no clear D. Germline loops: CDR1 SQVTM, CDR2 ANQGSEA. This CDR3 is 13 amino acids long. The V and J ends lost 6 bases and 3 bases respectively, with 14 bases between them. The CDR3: CSVVRESDYGYTL. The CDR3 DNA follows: TGCAGCGTGGTTCGGGAAAGTGACTATGGCTACACCCTC.

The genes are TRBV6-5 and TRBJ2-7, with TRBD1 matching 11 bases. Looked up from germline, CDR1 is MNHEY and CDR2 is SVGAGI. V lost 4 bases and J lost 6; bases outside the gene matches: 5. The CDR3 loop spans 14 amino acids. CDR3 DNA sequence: TGTGCCAGCAGTTCCACCGGGACAGGGGGCGAGCAGTACTTC. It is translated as CASSSTGTGGEQYF.

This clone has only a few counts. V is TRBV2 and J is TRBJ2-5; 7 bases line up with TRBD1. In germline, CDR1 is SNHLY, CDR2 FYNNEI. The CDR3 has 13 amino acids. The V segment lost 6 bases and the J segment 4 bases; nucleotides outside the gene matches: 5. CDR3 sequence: CASRRRDRETQYF. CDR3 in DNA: TGTGCCAGCAGGCGACGGGACAGAGAGACCCAGTACTTC.

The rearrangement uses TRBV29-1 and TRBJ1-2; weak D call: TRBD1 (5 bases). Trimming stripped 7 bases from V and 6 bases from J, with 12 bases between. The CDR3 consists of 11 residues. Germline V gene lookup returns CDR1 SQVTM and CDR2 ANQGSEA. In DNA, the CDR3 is TGCAGCGGATGGGGGAGGGATGGCTACACCTTC. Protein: CSGWGRDGYTF.

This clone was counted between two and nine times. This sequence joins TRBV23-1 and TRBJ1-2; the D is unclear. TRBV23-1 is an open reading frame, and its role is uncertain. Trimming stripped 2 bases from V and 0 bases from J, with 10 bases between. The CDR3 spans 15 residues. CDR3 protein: CASSQLPVANYGYTF. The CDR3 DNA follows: TGCGCCAGCAGTCAACTCCCGGTAGCTAACTATGGCTACACCTTC.

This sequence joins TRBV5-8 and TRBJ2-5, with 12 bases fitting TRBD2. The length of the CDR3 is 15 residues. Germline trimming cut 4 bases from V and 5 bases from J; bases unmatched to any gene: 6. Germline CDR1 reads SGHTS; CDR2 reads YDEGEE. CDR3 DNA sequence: TGTGCCAGCAGCCCCGGACTAGCGGGGCAGGAGACCCAGTACTTC. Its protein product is CASSPGLAGQETQYF. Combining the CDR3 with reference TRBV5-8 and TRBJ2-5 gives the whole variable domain EAGVTQSPTHLIKTRGQQATLRCSPISGHTSVYWYQQALGLGLQFLLWYDEGEERNRGNFPPRFSGRQFPNYSSELNVNALELEDSALYLCASSPGLAGQETQYFGPGTRLLVL.

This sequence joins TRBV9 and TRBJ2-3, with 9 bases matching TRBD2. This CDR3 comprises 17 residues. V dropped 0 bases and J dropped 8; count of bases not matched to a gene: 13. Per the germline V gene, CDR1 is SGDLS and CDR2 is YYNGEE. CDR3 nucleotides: TGTGCCAGCAGCGTAGAGGCTAGCGGGGCCCGGGGAGGTACGCAGTATTTT. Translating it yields CASSVEASGARGGTQYF. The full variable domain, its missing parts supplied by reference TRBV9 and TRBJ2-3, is DSGVTQTPKHLITATGQRVTLRCSPRSGDLSVYWYQQSLDQGLQFLIQYYNGEERAKGNILERFSAQQFPDLHSELNLSSLELGDSALYFCASSVEASGARGGTQYFGPGTRLTVL.